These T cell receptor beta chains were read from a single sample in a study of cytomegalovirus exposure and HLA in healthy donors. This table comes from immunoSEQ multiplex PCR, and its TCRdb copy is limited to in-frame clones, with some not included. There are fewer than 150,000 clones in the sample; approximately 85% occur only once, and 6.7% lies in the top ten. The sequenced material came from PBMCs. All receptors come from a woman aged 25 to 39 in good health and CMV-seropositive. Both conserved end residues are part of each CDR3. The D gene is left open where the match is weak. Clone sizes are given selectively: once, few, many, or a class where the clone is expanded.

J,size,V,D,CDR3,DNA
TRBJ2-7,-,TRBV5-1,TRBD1,CASRPGTGNYEQYF,TGCGCCAGCAGACCCGGGACAGGCAACTACGAGCAGTACTTC
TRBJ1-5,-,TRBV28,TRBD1,CASSLVGGIGNQPQHF,TGTGCCAGCAGTTTGGTAGGGGGCATTGGCAATCAGCCCCAGCATTTT
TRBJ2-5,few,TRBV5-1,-,CASSLTQPRETQYF,TGCGCCAGCAGCTTGACACAACCGAGGGAGACCCAGTACTTC
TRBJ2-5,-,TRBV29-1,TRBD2,CSAIRGGEGQETQYF,TGCAGCGCTATACGGGGGGGGGAAGGCCAAGAGACCCAGTACTTC
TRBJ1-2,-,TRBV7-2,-,CASSLVRVNYGYTF,TGTGCCAGCAGCTTAGTCAGGGTAAACTATGGCTACACCTTC
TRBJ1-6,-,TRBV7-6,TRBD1,CASALGGPPGTLHF,TGTGCCAGCGCGCTAGGGGGCCCCCCGGGCACCCTCCACTTT
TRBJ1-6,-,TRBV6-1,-,CASSPSLNSPLHF,TGTGCCAGCAGCCCGTCCCTTAATTCACCCCTCCACTTT
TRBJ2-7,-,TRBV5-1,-,CASSLQGSYEQYF,TGCGCCAGCAGCTTGCAGGGGTCCTACGAGCAGTACTTC
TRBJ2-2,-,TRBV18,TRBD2,CASSPQITAGGRSGELFF,TGTGCCAGCTCACCCCAGATCACAGCGGGGGGGAGGTCCGGGGAGCTGTTTTTT
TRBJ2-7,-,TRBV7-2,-,CASSLEWDSYEQYF,TGTGCCAGCAGCTTAGAGTGGGACTCATACGAGCAGTACTTC
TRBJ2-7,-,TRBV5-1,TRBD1,CASSFGTGEMVGEQYF,TGCGCCAGCAGCTTCGGGACAGGGGAAATGGTCGGCGAGCAGTACTTC
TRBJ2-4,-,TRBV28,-,CASETGRGAKNIQYF,TGTGCCAGCGAAACAGGGAGGGGAGCCAAAAACATTCAGTACTTC
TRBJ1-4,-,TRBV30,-,CAWSDPRPGNEKLFF,TGTGCCTGGAGTGACCCTCGCCCAGGGAATGAAAAACTGTTTTTT
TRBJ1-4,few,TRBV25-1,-,CASSVREGEKLFF,TGTGCCAGCAGTGTCAGGGAAGGAGAAAAACTGTTTTTT
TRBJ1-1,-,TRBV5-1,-,CASSLDGWGGTEAFF,TGCGCCAGCAGCTTGGACGGGTGGGGAGGCACTGAAGCTTTCTTT
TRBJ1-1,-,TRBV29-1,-,CSVARWNTEAFF,TGCAGCGTTGCCAGATGGAACACTGAAGCTTTCTTT
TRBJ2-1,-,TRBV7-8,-,CASRQDRNYNEQFF,TGTGCCAGCCGACAGGACAGAAACTACAATGAGCAGTTCTTC
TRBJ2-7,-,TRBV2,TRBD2,CASIPGGGTYEQYF,TGTGCCAGCATCCCGGGGGGAGGGACCTACGAGCAGTACTTC
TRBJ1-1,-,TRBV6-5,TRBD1,CASSYEGAKCEAFF,TGTGCCAGCAGTTACGAGGGGGCGAAGTGTGAAGCTTTCTTT
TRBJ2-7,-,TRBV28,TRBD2,CASSSLGGLASYEQYF,TGTGCCAGCAGTTCGCTCGGGGGACTAGCAAGCTACGAGCAGTACTTC
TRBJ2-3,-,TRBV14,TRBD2,CASSQDEISSGATDTQYF,TGTGCCAGCAGCCAAGATGAGATCTCTAGCGGGGCCACAGATACGCAGTATTTT
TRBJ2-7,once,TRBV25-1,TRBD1,CASSPYRDRLGKYF,TGTGCCAGCAGTCCTTACCGGGACAGGCTTGGGAAGTACTTC
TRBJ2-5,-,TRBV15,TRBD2,CATSRGRTRPGGAQYF,TGTGCCACCAGCAGAGGAAGGACTAGACCTGGAGGCGCCCAGTACTTC
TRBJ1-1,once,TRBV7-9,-,CASSRQVSADTEAFF,TGTGCCAGCAGCCGACAGGTCTCAGCGGACACTGAAGCTTTCTTT
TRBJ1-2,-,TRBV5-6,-,CASRKTGTSYGYTF,TGTGCCAGCAGGAAAACAGGGACCAGCTATGGCTACACCTTC
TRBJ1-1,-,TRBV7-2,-,CASSSYMNTEAFF,TGTGCCAGCAGCTCCTATATGAACACTGAAGCTTTCTTT
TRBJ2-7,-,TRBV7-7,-,CASSPLRYEQYF,TGTGCTAGCAGCCCTCTCCGCTACGAGCAGTACTTC
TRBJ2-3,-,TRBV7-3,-,CASSLLSAIGTDTQYF,TGTGCCAGCAGCCTGCTGAGCGCGATCGGTACAGATACGCAGTATTTT
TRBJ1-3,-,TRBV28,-,CASSLSYQLGNTIYF,TGTGCCAGCAGTTTATCCTACCAACTTGGAAACACCATATATTTT
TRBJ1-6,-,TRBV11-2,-,CASSLGGPANNSPLHF,TGTGCCAGCAGCTTAGGAGGTCCAGCCAATAATTCACCCCTCCACTTT
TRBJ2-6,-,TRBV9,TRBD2,CASSEPRDYSSSGANVLTF,TGTGCCAGCAGCGAACCACGGGACTACTCCTCCTCTGGGGCCAACGTCCTGACTTTC
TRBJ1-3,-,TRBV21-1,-,CASSNQTVRSGNTIYF,TGTGCCAGCAGCAACCAGACAGTTCGCTCTGGAAACACCATATATTTT
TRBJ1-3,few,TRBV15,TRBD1,CATSRPLTKGTAGNTIYF,TGTGCCACCAGCAGGCCTCTGACAAAAGGGACAGCTGGAAACACCATATATTTT
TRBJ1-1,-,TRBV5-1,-,CASRREGAEAFF,TGCGCCAGCAGAAGGGAGGGGGCTGAAGCTTTCTTT
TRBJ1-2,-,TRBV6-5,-,CASSYTAANYGYTF,TGTGCCAGCAGTTACACGGCAGCGAACTATGGCTACACCTTC
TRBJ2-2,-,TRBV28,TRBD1,CASFGTANTGELFF,TGTGCCAGCTTTGGGACAGCGAACACCGGGGAGCTGTTTTTT